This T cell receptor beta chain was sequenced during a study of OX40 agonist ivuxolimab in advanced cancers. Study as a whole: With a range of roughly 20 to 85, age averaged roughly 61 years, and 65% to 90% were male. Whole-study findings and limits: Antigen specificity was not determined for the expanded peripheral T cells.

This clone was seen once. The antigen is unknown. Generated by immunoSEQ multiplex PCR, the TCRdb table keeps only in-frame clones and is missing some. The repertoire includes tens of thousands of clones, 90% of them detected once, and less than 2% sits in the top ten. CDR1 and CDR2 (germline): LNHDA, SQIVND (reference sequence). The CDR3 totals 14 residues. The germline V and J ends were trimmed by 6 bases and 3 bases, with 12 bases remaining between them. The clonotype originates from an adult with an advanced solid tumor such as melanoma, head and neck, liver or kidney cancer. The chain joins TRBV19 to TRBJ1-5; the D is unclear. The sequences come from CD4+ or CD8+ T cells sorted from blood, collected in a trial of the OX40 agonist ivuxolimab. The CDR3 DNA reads TGTGCCAGTAGCCCCGGAAGGGTCAATCAGCCCCAGCATTTT. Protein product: CASSPGRVNQPQHF.